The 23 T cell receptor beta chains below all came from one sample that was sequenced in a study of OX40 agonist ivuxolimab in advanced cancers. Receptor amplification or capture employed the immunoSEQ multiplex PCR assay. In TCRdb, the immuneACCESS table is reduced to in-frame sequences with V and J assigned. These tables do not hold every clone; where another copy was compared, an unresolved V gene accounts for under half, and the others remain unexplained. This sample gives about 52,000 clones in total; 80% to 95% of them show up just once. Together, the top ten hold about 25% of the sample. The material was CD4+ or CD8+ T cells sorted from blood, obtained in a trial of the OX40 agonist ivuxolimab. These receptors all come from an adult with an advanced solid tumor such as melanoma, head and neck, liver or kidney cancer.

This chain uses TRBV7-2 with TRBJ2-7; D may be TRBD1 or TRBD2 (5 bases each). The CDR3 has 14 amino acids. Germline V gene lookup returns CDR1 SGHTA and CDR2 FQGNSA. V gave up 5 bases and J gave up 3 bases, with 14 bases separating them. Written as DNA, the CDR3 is TGTGCCAGCAGCCCAGGGCATCGGGGCTACGAGCAGTACTTC. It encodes CASSPGHRGYEQYF.

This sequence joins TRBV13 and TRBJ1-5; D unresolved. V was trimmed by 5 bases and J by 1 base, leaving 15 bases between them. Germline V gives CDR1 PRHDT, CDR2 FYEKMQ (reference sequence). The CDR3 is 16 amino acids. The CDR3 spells CASSETNGRSNQPQHF. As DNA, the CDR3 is TGTGCCAGCAGCGAAACGAATGGACGGAGCAATCAGCCCCAGCATTTT. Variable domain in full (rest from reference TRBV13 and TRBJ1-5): AAGVIQSPRHLIKEKRETATLKCYPIPRHDTVYWYQQGPGQDPQFLISFYEKMQSDKGSIPDRFSAQQFSDYHSELNMSSLELGDSALYFCASSETNGRSNQPQHFGDGTRLSIL.

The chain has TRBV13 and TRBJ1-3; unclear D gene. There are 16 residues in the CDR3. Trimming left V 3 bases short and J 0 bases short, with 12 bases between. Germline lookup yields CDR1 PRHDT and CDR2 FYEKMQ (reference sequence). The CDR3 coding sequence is TGTGCCAGCAGCTTCTTGGCCGGAACCTCTGGAAACACCATATATTTT. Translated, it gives CASSFLAGTSGNTIYF.

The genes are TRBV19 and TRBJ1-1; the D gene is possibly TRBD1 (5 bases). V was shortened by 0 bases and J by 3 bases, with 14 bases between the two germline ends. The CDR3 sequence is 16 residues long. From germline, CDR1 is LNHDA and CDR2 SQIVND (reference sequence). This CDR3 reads CASSIDRQKPYTEAFF. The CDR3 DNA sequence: TGTGCCAGTAGTATAGATCGACAGAAACCGTACACTGAAGCTTTCTTT.

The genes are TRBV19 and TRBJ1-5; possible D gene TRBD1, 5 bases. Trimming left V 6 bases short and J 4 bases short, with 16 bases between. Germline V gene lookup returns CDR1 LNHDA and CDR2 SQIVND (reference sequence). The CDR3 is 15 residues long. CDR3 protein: CASSGLRQFNQPQHF. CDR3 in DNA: TGTGCCAGTAGCGGCCTACGACAGTTTAATCAGCCCCAGCATTTT.

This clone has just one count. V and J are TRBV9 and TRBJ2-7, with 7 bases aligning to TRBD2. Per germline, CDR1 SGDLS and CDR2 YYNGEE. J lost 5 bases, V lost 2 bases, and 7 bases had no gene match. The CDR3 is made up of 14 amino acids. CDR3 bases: TGTGCCAGCAGCGTTGGTCGGACTAGGAACGAGCAGTACTTC. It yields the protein CASSVGRTRNEQYF.

CDR3 sequence reads: CASSFGENTEAFF. DNA of the CDR3: TGTGCCAGCAGTTTCGGCGAGAACACTGAAGCTTTCTTT. The chain uses TRBV28 and TRBJ1-1; no clear D gene. The CDR3 has 13 amino acids. Germline CDR1 MDHEN, CDR2 SYDVKM. Between the trimmed V and J ends, which lost 3 bases and 1 base, there was a span of 6 bases.

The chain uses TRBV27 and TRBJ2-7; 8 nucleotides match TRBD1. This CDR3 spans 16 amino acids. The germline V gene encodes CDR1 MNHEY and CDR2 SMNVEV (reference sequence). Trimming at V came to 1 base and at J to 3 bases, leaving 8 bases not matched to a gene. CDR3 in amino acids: CASSLFPGQEGYEQYF. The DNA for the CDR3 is TGTGCCAGCAGTTTATTCCCGGGACAGGAGGGCTACGAGCAGTACTTC.

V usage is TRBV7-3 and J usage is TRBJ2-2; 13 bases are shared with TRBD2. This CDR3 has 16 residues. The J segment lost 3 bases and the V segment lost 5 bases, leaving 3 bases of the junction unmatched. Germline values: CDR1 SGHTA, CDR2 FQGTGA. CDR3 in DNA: TGTGCCAGCAGCACGGGACTAGCGGGATACACCGGGGAGCTGTTTTTT. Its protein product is CASSTGLAGYTGELFF.

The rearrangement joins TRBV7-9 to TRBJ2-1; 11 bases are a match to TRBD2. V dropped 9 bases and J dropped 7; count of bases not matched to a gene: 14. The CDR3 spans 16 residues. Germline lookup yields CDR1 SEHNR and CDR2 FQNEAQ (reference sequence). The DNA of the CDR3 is TGTGCCAGTGATCCCGTTAGCGGGAGGGCCTCTAATGAGCAGTTCTTC. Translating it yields CASDPVSGRASNEQFF. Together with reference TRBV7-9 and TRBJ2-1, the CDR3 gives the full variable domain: DTGVSQNPRHKITKRGQNVTFRCDPISEHNRLYWYRQTLGQGPEFLTYFQNEAQLEKSRLLSDRFSAERPKGSFSTLEIQRTEQGDSAMYLCASDPVSGRASNEQFFGPGTRLTVL.

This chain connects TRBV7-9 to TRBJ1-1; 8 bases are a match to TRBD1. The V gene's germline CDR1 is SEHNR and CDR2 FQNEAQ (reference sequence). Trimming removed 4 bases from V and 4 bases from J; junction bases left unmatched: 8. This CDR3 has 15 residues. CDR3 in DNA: TGTGCCAGCAGCTCACGGACAGGGAGGGCCACTGAAGCTTTCTTT. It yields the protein CASSSRTGRATEAFF.

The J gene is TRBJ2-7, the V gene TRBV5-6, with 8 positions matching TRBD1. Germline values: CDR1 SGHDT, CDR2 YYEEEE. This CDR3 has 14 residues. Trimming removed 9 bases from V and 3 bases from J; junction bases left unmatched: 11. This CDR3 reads CATTQGASVYEQYF. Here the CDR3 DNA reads TGTGCCACGACGCAGGGGGCTAGTGTCTACGAGCAGTACTTC.

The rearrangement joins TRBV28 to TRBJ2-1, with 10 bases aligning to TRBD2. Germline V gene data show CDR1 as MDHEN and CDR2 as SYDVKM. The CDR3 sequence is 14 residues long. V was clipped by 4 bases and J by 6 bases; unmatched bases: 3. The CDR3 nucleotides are TGTGCCAGCAGTTCCGTAGCGGGAGGCAATGAGCAGTTCTTC. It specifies CASSSVAGGNEQFF.

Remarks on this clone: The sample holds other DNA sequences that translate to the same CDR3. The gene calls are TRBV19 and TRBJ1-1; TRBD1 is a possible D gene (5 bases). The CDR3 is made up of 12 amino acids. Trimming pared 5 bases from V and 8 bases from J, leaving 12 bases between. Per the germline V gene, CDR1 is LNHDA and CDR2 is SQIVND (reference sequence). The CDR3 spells CASSSGTTEAFF. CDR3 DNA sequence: TGTGCCAGTAGTTCAGGGACTACCGAAGCTTTCTTT.

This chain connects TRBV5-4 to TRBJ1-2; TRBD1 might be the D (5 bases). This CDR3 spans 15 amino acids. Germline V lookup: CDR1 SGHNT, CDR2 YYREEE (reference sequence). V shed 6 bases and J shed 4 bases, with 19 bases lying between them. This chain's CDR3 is CASNERDAYLYGYTF. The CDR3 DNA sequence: TGTGCCAGCAACGAGAGGGACGCATACCTCTATGGCTACACCTTC.

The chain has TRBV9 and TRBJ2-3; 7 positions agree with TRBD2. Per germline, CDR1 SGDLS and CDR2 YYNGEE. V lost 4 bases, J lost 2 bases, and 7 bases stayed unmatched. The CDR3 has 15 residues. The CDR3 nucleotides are TGTGCCAGCAGCAAGGGAGGGGTCCACACAGATACGCAGTATTTT. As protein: CASSKGGVHTDTQYF.

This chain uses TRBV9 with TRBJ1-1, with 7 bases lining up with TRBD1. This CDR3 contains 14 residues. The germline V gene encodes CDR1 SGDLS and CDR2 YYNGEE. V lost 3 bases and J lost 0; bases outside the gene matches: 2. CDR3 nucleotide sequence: TGTGCCAGCAGCGAGGGACAGATGAACACTGAAGCTTTCTTT. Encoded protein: CASSEGQMNTEAFF.

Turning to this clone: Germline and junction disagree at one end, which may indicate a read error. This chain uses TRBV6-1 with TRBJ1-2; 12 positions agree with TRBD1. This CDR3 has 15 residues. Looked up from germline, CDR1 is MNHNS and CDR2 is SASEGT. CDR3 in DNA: TGTGCCAGCAGTACAGGGACAGGGGGCGCGAAGGCTAACCTCTTC. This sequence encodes CASSTGTGGAKANLF.

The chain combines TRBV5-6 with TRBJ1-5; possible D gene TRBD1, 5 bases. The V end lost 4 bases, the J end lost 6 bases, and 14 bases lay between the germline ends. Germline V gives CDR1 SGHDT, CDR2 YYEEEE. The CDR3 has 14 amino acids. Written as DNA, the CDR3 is TGTGCCAGCAGCGCCTTACTGGGGGGTCAGCCCCAGCATTTT. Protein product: CASSALLGGQPQHF.

CDR3 loop: CASSLPGDSEKNIQYF. Here the CDR3 DNA reads TGTGCCAGCAGCTTACCAGGGGACAGCGAAAAAAACATTCAGTACTTC. The chain combines TRBV11-3 with TRBJ2-4; 7 bases match TRBD1. There are 16 residues in the CDR3. The germline gives CDR1 SGHNT, CDR2 YENEEA. Unmatched junction bases numbered 8, after V lost 2 bases and J lost 4 bases.

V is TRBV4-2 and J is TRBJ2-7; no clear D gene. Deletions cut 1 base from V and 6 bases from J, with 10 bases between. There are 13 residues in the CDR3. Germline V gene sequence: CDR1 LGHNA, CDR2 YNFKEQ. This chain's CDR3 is CASSQVSGPEQYF. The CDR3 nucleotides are TGTGCCAGCAGCCAAGTTTCTGGTCCCGAGCAGTACTTC.

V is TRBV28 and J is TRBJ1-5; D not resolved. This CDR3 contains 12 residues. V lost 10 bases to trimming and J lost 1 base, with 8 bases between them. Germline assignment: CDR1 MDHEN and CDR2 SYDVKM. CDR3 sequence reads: CATARSNQPQHF. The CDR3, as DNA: TGTGCCACCGCTAGGAGCAATCAGCCCCAGCATTTT. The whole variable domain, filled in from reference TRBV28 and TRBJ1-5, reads DVKVTQSSRYLVKRTGEKVFLECVQDMDHENMFWYRQDPGLGLRLIYFSYDVKMKEKGDIPEGYSVSREKKERFSLILESASTNQTSMYLCATARSNQPQHFGDGTRLSIL.

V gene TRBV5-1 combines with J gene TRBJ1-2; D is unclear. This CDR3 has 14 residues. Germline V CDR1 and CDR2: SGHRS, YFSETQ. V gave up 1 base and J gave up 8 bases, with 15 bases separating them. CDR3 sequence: CASSLPARDTGYTF. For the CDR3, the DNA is TGCGCCAGCAGCTTGCCGGCTAGGGATACCGGCTACACCTTC. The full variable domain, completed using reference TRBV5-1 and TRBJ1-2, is KAGVTQTPRYLIKTRGQQVTLSCSPISGHRSVSWYQQTPGQGLQFLFEYFSETQRNKGNFPGRFSGRQFSNSRSEMNVSTLELGDSALYLCASSLPARDTGYTFGSGTRLTVV.